The rows below give T cell receptor beta chains drawn from one sample of a study of cytomegalovirus exposure and HLA in healthy donors. Repertoires were generated with immunoSEQ multiplex PCR, while TCRdb's copy carries only in-frame clones and drops some. This sample has about 89,000 clones, with roughly 76% found just once. Sequencing was carried out using PBMCs. These receptors all stem from a male donor in good health and CMV-seronegative. Each CDR3 is given without its conserved first and last residue. Fields, in order: CDR3 length, V gene, CDR3 protein.

length: 11
V: TRBV14
CDR3: ASSRGTLYEQY

length: 16
V: TRBV28
CDR3: ASSPQGRGRSSGNTIY

length: 14
V: TRBV10-3
CDR3: AISPGTGGVSTEAF

length: 16
V: TRBV6-4
CDR3: ASRAGTGGPGDNSPLH

length: 15
V: TRBV4-3
CDR3: ASSQSAHDRSRTEAF

length: 12
V: TRBV5-4
CDR3: ASSSKRDFDEQY

length: 14
V: TRBV11-2
CDR3: ASSFDRGVANEKLF

length: 14
V: TRBV7-2
CDR3: ASSPWVGGSSYEQY

length: 12
V: TRBV7-2
CDR3: ASSSARGSYGYT

length: 9
V: TRBV25-1
CDR3: ASSGGALAF

length: 16
V: TRBV5-6
CDR3: ASSFLGGTVGAKNIQY

length: 9
V: TRBV7-2
CDR3: DSSSGLYAF

length: 12
V: TRBV14
CDR3: ASSQDLGSYGYT

length: 12
V: TRBV28
CDR3: ANSPQRGLYGYT

length: 12
V: TRBV28
CDR3: ASRPVQGEGEQY

length: 13
V: TRBV2
CDR3: ASTDRGTGSDEQY

length: 11
V: TRBV19
CDR3: ASKTRGPGELF

length: 14
V: TRBV19
CDR3: ASSIVGGRNDNGQF

length: 15
V: TRBV29-1
CDR3: SVELHLTAGARDTQY

length: 16
V: TRBV4-3
CDR3: ASSQGSSTQGAIRGYT

length: 14
V: TRBV9
CDR3: ASSVGQGAITGELF

length: 15
V: TRBV5-6
CDR3: ASSLAGAGRAYNEQF

length: 14
V: TRBV30
CDR3: AFSTSVGQRNEKLF

length: 13
V: TRBV19
CDR3: ASSTGAGGANVLT

length: 11
V: TRBV18
CDR3: ASSPGTGTEAF

length: 10
V: TRBV29-1
CDR3: SVAQGENTIY

length: 14
V: TRBV5-1
CDR3: ASSLGARDFQETQY

length: 13
V: TRBV7-2
CDR3: ASSLESRGTDTQY

length: 11
V: TRBV28
CDR3: ATKRTGRYGYT

length: 13
V: TRBV7-9
CDR3: ASSLVTGGRETQY

length: 12
V: TRBV13
CDR3: ASSRRTGNTEAF

length: 13
V: TRBV30
CDR3: AWTYSRHSGNTIY

length: 13
V: TRBV9
CDR3: ASSGPRSGHYGYT

length: 13
V: TRBV4-3
CDR3: ASSQSLHPNYGYT

length: 11
V: TRBV6-5
CDR3: ASRKTGSPEAF

length: 10
V: TRBV5-1
CDR3: ASSLGRNEQF

length: 13
V: TRBV29-1
CDR3: SVSPPLVGTDTQY

length: 12
V: TRBV9
CDR3: ASSVGGGGREAF

length: 10
V: TRBV5-8
CDR3: ASSLAGNEQY

length: 11
V: TRBV2
CDR3: ASSVAGYQPQH

length: 13
V: TRBV5-4
CDR3: ASSGGQGGTGELF

length: 13
V: TRBV6-5
CDR3: ASSSGQGESQPQH

length: 12
V: TRBV2
CDR3: ASSESSGVRGYT

length: 15
V: TRBV11-2
CDR3: ASSLARRDLYSYEQY

length: 12
V: TRBV11-3
CDR3: ASSLGRGTYEQY

length: 17
V: TRBV4-3
CDR3: ASSQEGSGGGRQARKLF

length: 12
V: TRBV7-3
CDR3: ASSHRPSSGELF

length: 10
V: TRBV30
CDR3: AWSTGAGGYT

length: 12
V: TRBV27
CDR3: ASSSIWPGTEAF

length: 14
V: TRBV7-8
CDR3: ASSPTARTENQPQH